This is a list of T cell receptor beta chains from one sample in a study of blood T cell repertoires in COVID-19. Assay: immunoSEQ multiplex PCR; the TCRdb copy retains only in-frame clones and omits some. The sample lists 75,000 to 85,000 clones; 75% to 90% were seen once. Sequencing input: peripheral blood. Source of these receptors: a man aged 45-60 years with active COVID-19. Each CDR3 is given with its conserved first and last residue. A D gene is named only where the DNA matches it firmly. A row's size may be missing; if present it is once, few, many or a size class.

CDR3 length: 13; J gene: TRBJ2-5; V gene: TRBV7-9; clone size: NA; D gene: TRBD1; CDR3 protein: CASSTGGEETQYF; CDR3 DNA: TGTGCCAGCTCGACAGGGGGCGAAGAGACCCAGTACTTC
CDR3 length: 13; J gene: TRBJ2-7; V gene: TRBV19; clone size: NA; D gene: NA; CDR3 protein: CASSIGQGDEQYF; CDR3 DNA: TGTGCCAGTAGTATAGGCCAGGGTGACGAGCAGTACTTC
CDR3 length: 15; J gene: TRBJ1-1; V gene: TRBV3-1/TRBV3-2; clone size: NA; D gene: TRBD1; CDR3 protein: CASSQVRQGDTEAFF; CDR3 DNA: TGTGCCAGCAGCCAAGTGCGACAGGGGGACACTGAAGCTTTCTTT
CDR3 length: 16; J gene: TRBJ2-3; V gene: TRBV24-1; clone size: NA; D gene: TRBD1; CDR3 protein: CATSDPTGMSGDTQYF; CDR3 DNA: TGTGCCACCAGTGATCCGACAGGGATGAGTGGGGATACGCAGTATTTT
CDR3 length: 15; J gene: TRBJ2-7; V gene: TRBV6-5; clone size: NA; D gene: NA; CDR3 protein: CASTPSGGQGGEQYF; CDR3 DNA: TGTGCCAGCACCCCCTCCGGGGGGCAAGGAGGTGAGCAGTACTTC
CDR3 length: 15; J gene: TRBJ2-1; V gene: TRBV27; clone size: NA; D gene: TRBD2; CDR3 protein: CASSLTSGGVNEQFF; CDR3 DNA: TGTGCCAGCAGTCTCACTAGCGGGGGGGTTAATGAGCAGTTCTTC
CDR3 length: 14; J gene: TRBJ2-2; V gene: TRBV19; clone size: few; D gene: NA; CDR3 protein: CASWRSGRTGELFF; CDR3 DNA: TGTGCCAGCTGGAGGTCAGGGAGGACCGGGGAGCTGTTTTTT
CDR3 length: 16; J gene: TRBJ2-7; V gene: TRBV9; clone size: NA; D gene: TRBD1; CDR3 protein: CASSVEGQGSTYEQYF; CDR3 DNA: TGTGCCAGCAGCGTAGAGGGACAGGGGAGTACGTACGAGCAGTACTTC
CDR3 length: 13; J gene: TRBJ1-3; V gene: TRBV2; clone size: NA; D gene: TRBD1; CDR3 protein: CASTTGGVDTIYF; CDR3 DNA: TGTGCCAGCACCACAGGGGGGGTGGACACCATATATTTT
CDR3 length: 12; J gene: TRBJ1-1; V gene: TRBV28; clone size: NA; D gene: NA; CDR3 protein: CASSLGLAEAFF; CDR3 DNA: TGTGCCAGCAGTTTGGGGCTGGCTGAAGCTTTCTTT
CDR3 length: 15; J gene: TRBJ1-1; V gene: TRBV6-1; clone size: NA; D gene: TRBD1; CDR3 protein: CASSERGRGNTEAFF; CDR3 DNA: TGTGCCAGCAGTGAAAGGGGGCGAGGGAACACTGAAGCTTTCTTT
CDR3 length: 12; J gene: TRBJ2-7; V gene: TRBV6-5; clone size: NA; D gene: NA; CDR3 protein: CASSLKGYEQYF; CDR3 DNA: TGTGCCAGCAGCCTTAAGGGGTACGAGCAGTACTTC
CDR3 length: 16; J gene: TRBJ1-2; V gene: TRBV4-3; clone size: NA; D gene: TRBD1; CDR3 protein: CASSQEDRGTRYGYTF; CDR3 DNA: TGCGCCAGCAGCCAAGAGGACAGGGGAACGCGTTATGGCTACACCTTC
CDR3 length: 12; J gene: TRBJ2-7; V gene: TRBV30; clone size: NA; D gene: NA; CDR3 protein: CAWSQDRYEQYF; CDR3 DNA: TGTGCCTGGAGTCAGGACAGATACGAGCAGTACTTC
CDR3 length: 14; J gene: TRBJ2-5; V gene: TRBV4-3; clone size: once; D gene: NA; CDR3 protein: CASSQEPGGETQYF; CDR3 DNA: TGCGCCAGCAGCCAAGAGCCAGGTGGAGAGACCCAGTACTTC
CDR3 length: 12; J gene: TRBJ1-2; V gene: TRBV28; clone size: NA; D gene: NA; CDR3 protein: CASSLQRYGYTF; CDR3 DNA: TGTGCCAGCAGTTTACAACGGTATGGCTACACCTTC
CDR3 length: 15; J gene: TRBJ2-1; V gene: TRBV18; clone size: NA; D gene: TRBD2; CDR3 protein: CASSPGLAVINEQFF; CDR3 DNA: TGTGCCAGCTCACCGGGACTAGCGGTTATCAATGAGCAGTTCTTC
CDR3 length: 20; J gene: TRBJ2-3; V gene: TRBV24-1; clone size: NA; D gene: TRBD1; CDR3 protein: CATSDRGGQGAPPSTDTQYF; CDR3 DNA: TGTGCCACCAGTGATAGAGGAGGGCAGGGGGCTCCTCCAAGCACAGATACGCAGTATTTT
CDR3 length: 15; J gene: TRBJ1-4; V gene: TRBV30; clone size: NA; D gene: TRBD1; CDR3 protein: CAWSASTGKNEKLFF; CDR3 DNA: TGTGCCTGGAGTGCTTCGACAGGGAAGAATGAAAAACTGTTTTTT
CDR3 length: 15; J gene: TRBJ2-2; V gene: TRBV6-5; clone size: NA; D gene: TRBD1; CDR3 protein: CASSYLRGSTGELFF; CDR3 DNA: TGTGCCAGCAGTTACCTCAGGGGGAGCACCGGGGAGCTGTTTTTT
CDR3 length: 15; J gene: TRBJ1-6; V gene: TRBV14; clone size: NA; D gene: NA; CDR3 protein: CASSQGLPGNSPLHF; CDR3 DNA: TGTGCCAGCAGCCAGGGCCTACCCGGCAATTCACCCCTCCACTTT
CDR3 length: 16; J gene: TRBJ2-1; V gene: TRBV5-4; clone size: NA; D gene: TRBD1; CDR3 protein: CASSLAKTGGADEQFF; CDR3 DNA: TGTGCCAGCAGCTTGGCGAAGACAGGGGGCGCGGATGAGCAGTTCTTC
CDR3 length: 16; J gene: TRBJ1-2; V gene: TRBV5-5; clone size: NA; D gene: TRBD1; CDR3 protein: CASSPSTGQASGGYTF; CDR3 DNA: TGTGCCAGCAGCCCCTCCACCGGACAGGCTTCTGGTGGCTACACCTTC
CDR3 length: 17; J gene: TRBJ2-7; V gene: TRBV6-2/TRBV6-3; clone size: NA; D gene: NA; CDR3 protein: CASSSPGQRPLGDEQYF; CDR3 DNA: TGTGCCAGCAGCTCGCCTGGACAGCGACCTTTGGGGGACGAGCAGTACTTC
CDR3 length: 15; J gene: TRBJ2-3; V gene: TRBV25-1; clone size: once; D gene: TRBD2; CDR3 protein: CASSEGAGATDTQYF; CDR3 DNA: TGTGCCAGCAGTGAAGGTGCGGGAGCGACAGATACGCAGTATTTT
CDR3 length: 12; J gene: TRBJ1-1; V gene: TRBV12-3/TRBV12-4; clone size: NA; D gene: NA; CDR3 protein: CASSLLETEAFF; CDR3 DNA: TGTGCCAGCAGTCTTTTGGAGACTGAAGCTTTCTTT
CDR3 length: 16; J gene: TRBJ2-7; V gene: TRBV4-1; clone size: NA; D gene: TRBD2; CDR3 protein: CASSQDWLAGPYEQYF; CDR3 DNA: TGCGCCAGCAGCCAAGATTGGCTAGCGGGGCCCTACGAGCAGTACTTC
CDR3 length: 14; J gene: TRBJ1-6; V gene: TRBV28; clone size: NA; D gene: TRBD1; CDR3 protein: CATLTGGLGSPLHF; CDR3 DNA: TGTGCCACCTTGACAGGGGGACTCGGTTCACCCCTCCACTTT
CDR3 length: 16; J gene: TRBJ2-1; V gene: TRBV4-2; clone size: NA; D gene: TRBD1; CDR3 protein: CASSQGGQGAIYEQFF; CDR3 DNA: TGTGCCAGCAGCCAAGGTGGACAGGGGGCAATTTATGAGCAGTTCTTC
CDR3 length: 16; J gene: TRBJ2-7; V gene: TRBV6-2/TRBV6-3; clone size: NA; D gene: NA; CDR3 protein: CASSYRGALEGGEQYF; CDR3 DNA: TGTGCCAGCAGTTATAGGGGCGCTCTAGAAGGTGGCGAGCAGTACTTC
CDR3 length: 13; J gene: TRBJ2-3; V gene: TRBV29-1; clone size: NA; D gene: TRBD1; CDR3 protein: CSVGQGLTDTQYF; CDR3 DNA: TGCAGCGTTGGACAGGGATTGACAGATACGCAGTATTTT
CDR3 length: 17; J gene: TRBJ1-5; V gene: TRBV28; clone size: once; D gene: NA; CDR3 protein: CATLGQSRSYSNQPQHF; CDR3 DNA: TGTGCCACCCTCGGACAGTCCAGGTCCTATAGCAATCAGCCCCAGCATTTT
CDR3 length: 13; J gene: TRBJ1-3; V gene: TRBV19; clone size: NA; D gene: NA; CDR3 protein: CASTGTAGNTIYF; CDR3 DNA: TGTGCCAGTACCGGGACTGCTGGAAACACCATATATTTT
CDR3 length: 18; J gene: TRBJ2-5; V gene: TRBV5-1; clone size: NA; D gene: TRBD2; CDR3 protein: CASSLGQRGAYLQETQYF; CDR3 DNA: TGCGCCAGCAGCTTGGGCCAGCGGGGGGCCTACCTCCAAGAGACCCAGTACTTC
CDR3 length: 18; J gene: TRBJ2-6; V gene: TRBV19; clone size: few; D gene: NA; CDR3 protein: CASISAGGLDSGANVLTF; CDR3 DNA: TGTGCCAGTATATCGGCAGGAGGGTTGGACTCTGGGGCCAACGTCCTGACTTTC
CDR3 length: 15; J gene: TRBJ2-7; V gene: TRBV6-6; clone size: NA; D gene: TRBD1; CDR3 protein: CASSNRDRLSYEQYF; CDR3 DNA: TGTGCCAGCAGTAACCGGGACAGGTTATCCTACGAGCAGTACTTC
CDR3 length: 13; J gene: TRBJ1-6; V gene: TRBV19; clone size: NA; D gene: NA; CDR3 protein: CASTASGDSPLHF; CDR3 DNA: TGTGCCAGTACAGCCAGCGGGGACTCACCCCTCCACTTT
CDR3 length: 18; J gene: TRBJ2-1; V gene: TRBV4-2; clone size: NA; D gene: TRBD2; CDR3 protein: CASSQDAGLALSYNEQFF; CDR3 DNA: TGTGCCAGCAGCCAAGATGCGGGACTAGCTCTCTCCTACAATGAGCAGTTCTTC
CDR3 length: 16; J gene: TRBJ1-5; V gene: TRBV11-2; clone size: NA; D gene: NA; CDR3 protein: CASSLDVSRGNQPQHF; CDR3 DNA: TGTGCCAGCAGCTTAGATGTCAGTCGGGGCAATCAGCCCCAGCATTTT
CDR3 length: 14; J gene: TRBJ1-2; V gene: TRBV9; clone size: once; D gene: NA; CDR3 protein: CASSPRGGNYGYTF; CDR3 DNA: TGTGCCAGCAGCCCGAGGGGAGGAAACTATGGCTACACCTTC